Below are 29 T cell receptor beta chains sequenced from a single sample in a study of beta chain features in type 1 diabetes. Study-level findings and limits: Moderately but significantly shorter TCRB CDR3s were found in Type 1 diabetes patients in all four CD4+ subsets.

Sequenced material consisted of expressed TCRB transcripts (all of the isolated RNA was reverse transcribed). The method was immunoSEQ multiplex PCR; TCRdb's version includes in-frame clones alone and lacks a portion of them. The sample contains 100,000 to 150,000 clones, 15% to 20% of which appear only once. Which antigens these TCRs recognize remains unknown. The source material was central memory CD4+ T cells from blood. These receptors all come from a man between 18 and 29 years old with type 1 diabetes.

The chain links TRBV5-1 to TRBJ1-6; tentative D call: TRBD1 (5 bases). The CDR3 length is 14 residues. The V gene's germline CDR1 is SGHRS and CDR2 YFSETQ. V dropped 4 bases and J dropped 7 bases, with 12 bases sitting between them. CDR3 nucleotides: TGCGCCAGCAGCCCCCGGGACGGGAATTCACCCCTCCACTTT. Protein sequence: CASSPRDGNSPLHF.

The rearrangement uses TRBV6-1 and TRBJ2-7; D is unclear. The germline V gene encodes CDR1 MNHNS and CDR2 SASEGT. Trimming cost V 0 bases and J 4 bases, with 10 bases left between them. The CDR3 consists of 14 residues. The chain's CDR3 is CASSEAPSEYEQYF. DNA for the CDR3: TGTGCCAGCAGTGAAGCGCCGTCCGAATACGAGCAGTACTTC.

Ten or more counts support this clone. CDR3 sequence: CASSQYSGRERNEQFF. The CDR3 DNA follows: TGTGCCAGCAGCCAATATAGCGGGAGGGAAAGGAATGAGCAGTTCTTC. The chain employs TRBV4-2 and TRBJ2-1; 11 positions agree with TRBD2. CDR3 length equals 16 residues. The germline V gene encodes CDR1 LGHNA and CDR2 YNFKEQ. Trimming removed 2 bases from V and 7 bases from J; junction bases left unmatched: 7.

This rearrangement joins TRBV7-2 to TRBJ2-3; D gene uncertain. V dropped 0 bases and J dropped 0 bases, with 7 bases sitting between them. Germline V gene data show CDR1 as SGHTA and CDR2 as FQGNSA. This CDR3 contains 15 residues. The CDR3 nucleotides are TGTGCCAGCAGCTTAGCGCTGATTAGCACAGATACGCAGTATTTT. It translates to CASSLALISTDTQYF.

V and J are TRBV7-2 and TRBJ2-7; TRBD1 is a possible D gene (6 bases). Germline CDR1 reads SGHTA; CDR2 reads FQGNSA. The CDR3 length is 14 residues. Deletions cut 4 bases from V and 5 bases from J, with 15 bases between. The CDR3 loop is CASSSYLRTDEQYF. For the CDR3, the DNA is TGTGCCAGCAGCTCGTATCTTAGGACAGACGAGCAGTACTTC.

This clone showed up just a few times. The sample holds other DNA sequences that translate to the same CDR3. This chain uses TRBV7-2 with TRBJ2-5, with 9 bases that match TRBD1. Germline values: CDR1 SGHTA, CDR2 FQGNSA. V lost 4 bases to trimming and J lost 5 bases; unmatched junction nucleotides: 5. The CDR3 contains 14 residues. This chain's CDR3 is CASSYNRGQETQYF. The DNA of the CDR3 is TGTGCCAGCAGCTATAACAGGGGGCAGGAGACCCAGTACTTC.

The chain uses TRBV30 and TRBJ1-6; the D is unclear. Germline V CDR1 and CDR2: GTSNPN, SVGIG (reference sequence). V lost 6 bases to trimming and J lost 0 bases, with 9 bases between them. The length of the CDR3 is 14 residues. The CDR3 DNA is TGTGCCTGCACTCGGGGCTCCTATAATTCACCCCTCCACTTT. Its translation is CACTRGSYNSPLHF. The entire variable domain, with the rest obtained from reference TRBV30 and TRBJ1-6, is as follows: SQTIHQWPATLVQPVGSPLSLECTVEGTSNPNLYWYRQAAGRGLQLLFYSVGIGQISSEVPQNLSASRPQDRQFILSSKKLLLSDSGFYLCACTRGSYNSPLHFGNGTRLTVT.

V and J are TRBV11-3 and TRBJ2-4; 9 bases line up with TRBD2. CDR3 size: 16 residues. The V segment lost 2 bases and the J segment 8 bases; nucleotides outside the gene matches: 10. Germline-derived CDR1 and CDR2 are SGHNT and YENEEA. The CDR3 loop is CASSLSGSASGDIQYF. CDR3 coding DNA: TGTGCCAGCAGCTTATCAGGCTCGGCTAGCGGGGACATTCAGTACTTC.

CDR3 loop: CASSLGSGAYEQYF. CDR3 coding DNA: TGTGCCAGCAGCTTAGGGTCGGGGGCCTACGAGCAGTACTTC. This sequence joins TRBV7-6 and TRBJ2-7, with a possible D match to TRBD2 (6 bases). Germline V gives CDR1 SGHVS, CDR2 FNYEAQ. The CDR3 is 14 amino acids. V lost 1 base to trimming and J lost 2 bases, with 9 bases between them.

V is TRBV2 and J is TRBJ1-2; the D gene is possibly TRBD1 (6 bases). V was pared by 8 bases and J by 3 bases, with 16 bases between. The germline V gene encodes CDR1 SNHLY and CDR2 FYNNEI. The CDR3 is 14 amino acids. The DNA for the CDR3 is TGTGCCAGCTTCCTAGGACAGACTTACTATGGCTACACCTTC. This gives the protein CASFLGQTYYGYTF.

There are a few counts of this clone. CDR3 in DNA: TGTGCCATCAGTGCACAGGGTTCGGGCTACGAGCAGTACTTC. This encodes CAISAQGSGYEQYF. This chain joins TRBV10-3 and TRBJ2-7, with D perhaps TRBD1 (6 bases). The V and J ends lost 4 bases and 3 bases respectively, with 13 bases between them. The CDR3 loop spans 14 amino acids. The V gene's germline CDR1 is ENHRY and CDR2 SYGVKD.

This clone was observed a few times. The chain links TRBV19 to TRBJ2-1; D is unresolved. The CDR3 is 13 residues long. Germline V CDR1 and CDR2: LNHDA, SQIVND (reference sequence). V dropped 7 bases and J dropped 0 bases, with 7 bases sitting between them. CDR3 loop: CASMADSYNEQFF. As DNA, the CDR3 is TGTGCCAGTATGGCAGACTCCTACAATGAGCAGTTCTTC. The whole variable domain, remainder taken from reference TRBV19 and TRBJ2-1, is DGGITQSPKYLFRKEGQNVTLSCEQNLNHDAMYWYRQDPGQGLRLIYYSQIVNDFQKGDIAEGYSVSREKKESFPLTVTSAQKNPTAFYLCASMADSYNEQFFGPGTRLTVL.

The rearrangement joins TRBV7-2 to TRBJ2-7, with D tentatively TRBD1 (5 bases). The length of the CDR3 is 13 residues. The germline V and J ends were trimmed by 2 bases and 3 bases, with 8 bases remaining between them. CDR1 and CDR2 (germline): SGHTA, FQGNSA. Here the CDR3 reads CASSLQQVYEQYF. The CDR3 region has the DNA TGTGCCAGCAGCTTACAACAGGTCTACGAGCAGTACTTC.

This chain links TRBV4-3 with TRBJ2-3; 14 bases line up with TRBD2. The J segment lost 3 bases and the V segment lost 0 bases, leaving 2 bases of the junction unmatched. The CDR3 runs to 17 residues. Germline CDR1 reads LGHNA; CDR2 reads YSLEER. Here the CDR3 DNA reads TGCGCCAGCAGCCAAGACCGACTAGCGGGGGGGACAGATACGCAGTATTTT. Its protein is CASSQDRLAGGTDTQYF.

The chain links TRBV5-4 to TRBJ2-5; possibly TRBD1 for D (5 bases). CDR3 length: 15 residues. Germline V gives CDR1 SGHNT, CDR2 YYREEE (reference sequence). V was trimmed by 4 bases and J by 1 base, leaving 14 bases between them. CDR3: CASSLGAPIQETQYF. DNA for the CDR3: TGTGCCAGCAGCCTTGGGGCACCTATCCAAGAGACCCAGTACTTC.

The V gene is TRBV2, the J gene TRBJ1-2; D not resolved. The V end was cut by 7 bases, the J end by 6 bases, with 18 bases between. From germline, CDR1 is SNHLY and CDR2 FYNNEI. The CDR3 runs to 14 residues. CDR3 sequence (DNA): TGTGCCAGCACCCCGTTGGGAATTCCCAATGGCTACACCTTC. It yields the protein CASTPLGIPNGYTF.

The chain has TRBV5-4 and TRBJ2-1; 8 bases are a match to TRBD2. CDR3 length: 15 residues. Germline-derived CDR1 and CDR2 are SGHNT and YYREEE (reference sequence). V lost 2 bases to trimming and J lost 7 bases; unmatched junction nucleotides: 8. The DNA of the CDR3 is TGTGCCAGCAGCTTTAGTAGCGGGGCCACGAATGAGCAGTTCTTC. Its protein product is CASSFSSGATNEQFF.

This clone has a count of ten or more. V gene TRBV2 combines with J gene TRBJ2-6, with D unclear. The ends were cut back, 3 bases at V and 4 bases at J, with 7 bases in the middle. Germline CDR1 and CDR2: SNHLY and FYNNEI. The CDR3 has 14 residues. Written as DNA, the CDR3 is TGTGCCAGCAGTGACAGACCCGGGGCCAACGTCCTGACTTTC. Amino acids: CASSDRPGANVLTF. The variable domain in full, with the rest retrieved from reference TRBV2 and TRBJ2-6, is EPEVTQTPSHQVTQMGQEVILRCVPISNHLYFYWYRQILGQKVEFLVSFYNNEISEKSEIFDDQFSVERPDGSNFTLKIRSTKLEDSAMYFCASSDRPGANVLTFGAGSRLTVL.

The chain couples TRBV11-2 to TRBJ1-6; a weak D match, TRBD1 (5 bases). The CDR3 is 15 residues long. Trimming shortened V by 11 bases and J by 7 bases, and 21 bases separated the two germline ends. Germline V gene sequence: CDR1 SGHAT, CDR2 FQNNGV. The CDR3 sequence: CAARQGTEGNSPLHF. The CDR3 DNA sequence: TGTGCCGCCCGGCAGGGAACAGAAGGGAATTCACCCCTCCACTTT.

The genes are TRBV11-2 and TRBJ2-7; TRBD2 matches at 7 bases. This CDR3 has 14 residues. The trim removed 5 bases at V and 3 bases at J, leaving 7 bases unmatched. Germline V CDR1 and CDR2: SGHAT, FQNNGV. The CDR3 is CASSPSGDLYEQYF. The CDR3 DNA is TGTGCCAGCAGCCCCAGCGGGGACCTCTACGAGCAGTACTTC.

There are a few counts of this clone. The chain carries TRBV29-1 and TRBJ2-4; D is unresolved. Trimming took 7 bases from V and 8 from J, leaving 18 bases between them. The CDR3 consists of 13 residues. CDR1 is SQVTM and CDR2 is ANQGSEA in the germline V gene. CDR3 DNA sequence: TGCAGCGGTGACCTGGGGATTGGGGACATTCAGTACTTC. Translation: CSGDLGIGDIQYF.

The CDR3 region is CASSLLGTNEQFF. DNA of the CDR3: TGTGCCAGCAGCTTATTGGGGACCAATGAGCAGTTCTTC. The rearrangement uses TRBV7-2 and TRBJ2-1; D is tentatively TRBD1 or TRBD2 (5 bases each). Deletions cut 2 bases from V and 6 bases from J, with 8 bases between. The CDR3 is 13 amino acids. CDR1 and CDR2 from the germline V gene are SGHTA and FQGNSA.

This clone was counted a few times. The chain has TRBV5-1 and TRBJ1-4, with a possible D match to TRBD1 (5 bases). The CDR3 has 14 amino acids. From germline, CDR1 is SGHRS and CDR2 YFSETQ. V was pared by 1 base and J by 8 bases, with 12 bases between. The CDR3 loop is CASSLSSEGEKLFF. The CDR3 region has the DNA TGCGCCAGCAGCTTGAGTTCCGAGGGGGAAAAACTGTTTTTT.

In regard to this clone: Just one base apart from a much larger clone, this may be a read error. The rearrangement uses TRBV2 and TRBJ2-3; possibly TRBD1 or TRBD2 for D (5 bases each). The CDR3 is made up of 18 amino acids. CDR1 and CDR2 from the germline V gene are SNHLY and FYNNEI. The DNA of the CDR3 is TGTCCCAGCAGCATATTAATCCGGGGCTCTAGAACCACAGATACGCAGTATTTT. Protein: CPSSILIRGSRTTDTQYF.

This clone was counted between two and nine times. V usage is TRBV5-5 and J usage is TRBJ2-5; 12 bases align to TRBD1. Trimming took 4 bases from V and 5 from J; bases not matched to a gene: 6. The CDR3 contains 15 residues. In germline, CDR1 is SGHKS, CDR2 YYEKEE (reference sequence). The CDR3 bases are TGTGCCAGCAGCACCCGGGACAGGGGGCGGGAGACCCAGTACTTC. Amino acid sequence: CASSTRDRGRETQYF.

The chain is built from TRBV13 and TRBJ1-1; 7 positions agree with TRBD1. Trimming cost V 5 bases and J 5 bases; bases outside gene matches: 14. Germline V gene sequence: CDR1 PRHDT, CDR2 FYEKMQ (reference sequence). This CDR3 has 16 amino acids. The CDR3 spells CASSVTPGTAFTEAFF. CDR3 sequence (DNA): TGTGCCAGCAGCGTTACACCCGGGACAGCGTTTACTGAAGCTTTCTTT. Supplemented by reference TRBV13 and TRBJ1-1, the full variable domain reads AAGVIQSPRHLIKEKRETATLKCYPIPRHDTVYWYQQGPGQDPQFLISFYEKMQSDKGSIPDRFSAQQFSDYHSELNMSSLELGDSALYFCASSVTPGTAFTEAFFGQGTRLTVV.

This clone was observed a handful of times. This may come from a read error, since a much larger clone is one base off. J is TRBJ2-7 and V is TRBV27, with 10 bases aligning to TRBD1. The J segment lost 0 bases and the V segment lost 10 bases, leaving 6 bases of the junction unmatched. Looked up from germline, CDR1 is MNHEY and CDR2 is SMNVEV (reference sequence). The CDR3 spans 14 residues. CDR3 loop: CATSRTGGSYEQYF. CDR3 nucleotides: TGTGCCACCAGCCGGACAGGGGGCTCCTACGAGCAGTACTTC.

The chain is built from TRBV5-4 and TRBJ2-1; 7 nucleotides agree with TRBD1. CDR3 length equals 16 residues. Germline CDR1 and CDR2: SGHNT and YYREEE (reference sequence). V dropped 0 bases and J dropped 2; count of bases not matched to a gene: 5. The CDR3 nucleotides are TGTGCCAGCAGCTTGGGCGACAGGGTTACCTACAATGAGCAGTTCTTC. Protein product: CASSLGDRVTYNEQFF.

This clone was seen only a few times. V and J are TRBV27 and TRBJ1-5; D is undetermined. Germline V gene sequence: CDR1 MNHEY, CDR2 SMNVEV (reference sequence). V was clipped by 3 bases and J by 7 bases, with 16 bases between them. This CDR3 has 15 amino acids. CDR3 in amino acids: CASSLIQTAGQPQHF. The DNA for the CDR3 is TGTGCCAGCAGTTTGATACAGACGGCGGGCCAGCCCCAGCATTTT.